A selection of T cell receptor delta chains follows, all from one sample in a study of gamma-delta chains in newborns, infants, children. TCRdb re-called the reads via CATT. The sample shows under 7,000 delta-chain clones, approximately 11% of them seen only once. The sequencing sample was made of blood. Receptors were obtained from a child who was a newborn, infant or young child, either healthy, febrile or measles-vaccinated (not recorded which). The conserved cysteine and the conserved F or W are not part of the CDR3 here. The order of the fields is V gene, J gene, CDR3 protein.

v_call: TRDV2
j_call: TRDJ1
cdr3_aa: ACDAVMGDTSGFSKLI

v_call: TRDV2
j_call: TRDJ1
cdr3_aa: ACDPVGGYATDKLI

v_call: TRDV2
j_call: TRDJ3
cdr3_aa: ACDAFSGGPSPWDTRQMF

v_call: TRDV2
j_call: TRDJ2
cdr3_aa: ACDTLGDTLTAQLF

v_call: TRDV2
j_call: TRDJ3
cdr3_aa: ACDTGGYGAWDTRQMF

v_call: TRDV2
j_call: TRDJ1
cdr3_aa: ACDTLIPRVGTDKLI

v_call: TRDV2
j_call: TRDJ1
cdr3_aa: ACDTFNTDKLI

v_call: TRDV2
j_call: TRDJ1
cdr3_aa: ACDVLGDTLIDKLI

v_call: TRDV2
j_call: TRDJ3
cdr3_aa: ACDTVLGVTSWDTRQMF

v_call: TRDV2
j_call: TRDJ1
cdr3_aa: ACDSVGAEADKLI